This T cell receptor beta chain was documented in a study of beta chain features in type 1 diabetes. Investigators reverse transcribed all isolated RNA, so they sequenced expressed TCRB transcripts. TCRdb keeps only in-frame clones here, not all; method: immunoSEQ multiplex PCR. The sample lists 330,000 or so clones, about 20% occurring once. Trimming took 0 bases from V and 6 from J; bases not matched to a gene: 12. Germline-derived CDR1 and CDR2 are MGHRA and YSYEKL. The CDR3 extends over 17 amino acids. Sample: naive CD4+ T cells from blood. This TCR derives from a woman under 30 in good health. The chain uses TRBV4-1 and TRBJ2-3; 7 nucleotides match TRBD2. CDR3 amino acids: CASSQDLGSKGGDTQYF. The CDR3 DNA follows: TGCGCCAGCAGCCAAGATTTGGGATCGAAGGGAGGGGATACGCAGTATTTT.